The present T cell receptor beta chain was sequenced within a study of blood T cell repertoires in COVID-19. Looking at the study overall: PBMCs, B-cell-depleted T cells, or T cells were the source of the cDNA or gDNA that made up the material.

Participant age was about 18 to 89 years, and participants resided in roughly 25 US areas. Assignments of participants to cohorts depended upon their own reported clinical history. The CDR3 runs to 15 residues. Germline V gene lookup returns CDR1 SGHNT and CDR2 YENEEA. J lost 7 bases, V lost 1 base, and 5 bases had no gene match. Some clones are missing from TCRdb's copy, which holds only in-frame ones; the method was immunoSEQ multiplex PCR. In the table there are about 270,000 clones, 75% to 90% of which are singletons. The sequence was obtained from a woman aged 25 to 39 with acute COVID-19. Specimen: PBMCs or T cells enriched from blood (not recorded which). This rearrangement joins TRBV11-3 to TRBJ2-1, with 9 bases identical to TRBD2. The CDR3 loop is CASSLAAGGWNEQFF. CDR3 coding DNA: TGTGCCAGCAGCTTAGCTGCGGGAGGGTGGAATGAGCAGTTCTTC.